These T cell receptor beta chains were read from a single sample in a study of CD8 T cells in Susac syndrome. TCRdb re-called the immunoSEQ multiplex PCR reads through MiXCR, storing one row per CDR3 protein. The sample holds about 190,000 distinct CDR3 sequences, roughly 95% seen once. What was sequenced was CD4+ T cells from PBMCs. These receptors were obtained from a human donor with Susac syndrome. Each CDR3 is given without its conserved first and last residue. Only part of the rows carry a size: once, few, many, or a class if the clone is expanded.

V gene: TRBV7-2
J gene: TRBJ2-2
clone size: -
CDR3 protein: ASSFIGETGELF

V gene: TRBV12-3/TRBV12-4
J gene: TRBJ1-1
clone size: -
CDR3 protein: ASSLLNLNTEAF

V gene: TRBV30
J gene: TRBJ2-7
clone size: -
CDR3 protein: ACGSSYEQY

V gene: TRBV20-1
J gene: TRBJ2-5
clone size: once
CDR3 protein: SARPGEGGIFETQY

V gene: TRBV20-1
J gene: TRBJ1-6
clone size: -
CDR3 protein: SARVSVGGDSPLH

V gene: TRBV29-1
J gene: TRBJ2-1
clone size: -
CDR3 protein: SVWDRFNEQF

V gene: TRBV6-4
J gene: TRBJ2-2
clone size: -
CDR3 protein: ASSGDQNTGELF

V gene: TRBV20-1
J gene: TRBJ2-1
clone size: -
CDR3 protein: SAVLAGGYNEQF

V gene: TRBV5-4
J gene: TRBJ2-1
clone size: once
CDR3 protein: ASSLDPSGGEQF

V gene: TRBV11-2
J gene: TRBJ1-2
clone size: -
CDR3 protein: ASSFIRLGAYGYT

V gene: TRBV19
J gene: TRBJ1-1
clone size: -
CDR3 protein: ASSIEPTSEAF

V gene: TRBV3-1
J gene: TRBJ1-5
clone size: -
CDR3 protein: ASSQDRTGRQPQH

V gene: TRBV20-1
J gene: TRBJ2-3
clone size: -
CDR3 protein: SALLRLAGSTDTQY

V gene: TRBV2
J gene: TRBJ1-6
clone size: -
CDR3 protein: ASSWRTGGSPLH

V gene: TRBV20-1
J gene: TRBJ1-5
clone size: -
CDR3 protein: SARGTGVRNQPQH

V gene: TRBV15
J gene: TRBJ1-4
clone size: once
CDR3 protein: ATSSGSTNEKLF

V gene: TRBV3-1
J gene: TRBJ1-1
clone size: -
CDR3 protein: ASSPSGAPTEAF

V gene: TRBV5-1
J gene: TRBJ2-7
clone size: few
CDR3 protein: ASSLGGPSYEQY

V gene: TRBV11-3
J gene: TRBJ2-1
clone size: once
CDR3 protein: ASSVYGWSGQF

V gene: TRBV3-1
J gene: TRBJ2-6
clone size: once
CDR3 protein: ASSPLKQGSGANVLT

V gene: TRBV9
J gene: TRBJ1-5
clone size: -
CDR3 protein: ASSVGQGMNQPQH

V gene: TRBV28
J gene: TRBJ1-2
clone size: -
CDR3 protein: ASSPGRNYGYT

V gene: TRBV19
J gene: TRBJ2-1
clone size: -
CDR3 protein: ASRSGGAWGEQF

V gene: TRBV12-3/TRBV12-4
J gene: TRBJ1-1
clone size: -
CDR3 protein: ASSLSGTEAF

V gene: TRBV28
J gene: TRBJ1-2
clone size: once
CDR3 protein: ASSLGRRAYGYT

V gene: TRBV20-1
J gene: TRBJ2-3
clone size: -
CDR3 protein: SARDSRFTDTQY

V gene: TRBV30
J gene: TRBJ1-5
clone size: -
CDR3 protein: AWGRTGQQPQH

V gene: TRBV12-5
J gene: TRBJ2-7
clone size: -
CDR3 protein: ASGSRTGTD

V gene: TRBV20-1
J gene: TRBJ2-7
clone size: -
CDR3 protein: SALLTGGVIEQY

V gene: TRBV6-1
J gene: TRBJ1-2
clone size: -
CDR3 protein: AIVPRLQGYGYT

V gene: TRBV6-6
J gene: TRBJ2-7
clone size: -
CDR3 protein: ASSYIGGGGYEQY

V gene: TRBV27
J gene: TRBJ2-1
clone size: -
CDR3 protein: ASRRTSGTYNEQF

V gene: TRBV19
J gene: TRBJ2-3
clone size: -
CDR3 protein: ASSISLARWDTQY

V gene: TRBV6-1
J gene: TRBJ1-6
clone size: -
CDR3 protein: ASSRQGSYNSPLH

V gene: TRBV12-3/TRBV12-4
J gene: TRBJ2-7
clone size: -
CDR3 protein: ASSILGYEQY

V gene: TRBV7-2
J gene: TRBJ2-5
clone size: -
CDR3 protein: ASSLALEREETQY

V gene: TRBV30
J gene: TRBJ1-6
clone size: -
CDR3 protein: AWIREGSPLH

V gene: TRBV14
J gene: TRBJ1-4
clone size: -
CDR3 protein: ASSMGLSEDEKLF

V gene: TRBV4-3
J gene: TRBJ2-5
clone size: -
CDR3 protein: ASSPASEETQY

V gene: TRBV4-3
J gene: TRBJ1-1
clone size: -
CDR3 protein: ASRQNTGGNTEAF

V gene: TRBV29-1
J gene: TRBJ1-2
clone size: -
CDR3 protein: SAVGEDSYYGYT

V gene: TRBV28
J gene: TRBJ2-7
clone size: few
CDR3 protein: ASSPPGFYEQY

V gene: TRBV29-1
J gene: TRBJ2-5
clone size: -
CDR3 protein: SVLRGETQY

V gene: TRBV19
J gene: TRBJ2-5
clone size: once
CDR3 protein: ASSIPREETQY

V gene: TRBV15
J gene: TRBJ1-2
clone size: -
CDR3 protein: ATSRDLTDVFSYGYT

V gene: TRBV5-1
J gene: TRBJ2-4
clone size: -
CDR3 protein: ASSSITDRAGNIQY

V gene: TRBV27
J gene: TRBJ2-1
clone size: -
CDR3 protein: ASSPRQGGYEQF